The source of this T cell receptor beta chain is a study of blood T cell repertoires in COVID-19. Study in general: Samples representing acute and convalescent COVID-19 were sourced from the United States, Italy and Spain.

V lost 3 bases, J lost 6 bases, and 11 bases lay in between. The germline V gene has CDR1 LGHDT and CDR2 YNNKEL (reference sequence). The length of the CDR3 is 13 residues. Some clones are missing from TCRdb's copy, which holds only in-frame ones; the method was immunoSEQ multiplex PCR. Of about 61,000 clones in the sample, over 75% are singletons; the top ten hold less than 25%. The sequenced material came from peripheral blood. The chain joins TRBV3-1 (or the pseudogene TRBV3-2) to TRBJ1-2, with D unresolved. This clonotype originated in an elderly man with active or convalescent COVID-19. This CDR3 reads CASSHQRSDGYTF. CDR3 DNA: TGTGCCAGCAGCCATCAACGATCGGATGGCTACACCTTC.